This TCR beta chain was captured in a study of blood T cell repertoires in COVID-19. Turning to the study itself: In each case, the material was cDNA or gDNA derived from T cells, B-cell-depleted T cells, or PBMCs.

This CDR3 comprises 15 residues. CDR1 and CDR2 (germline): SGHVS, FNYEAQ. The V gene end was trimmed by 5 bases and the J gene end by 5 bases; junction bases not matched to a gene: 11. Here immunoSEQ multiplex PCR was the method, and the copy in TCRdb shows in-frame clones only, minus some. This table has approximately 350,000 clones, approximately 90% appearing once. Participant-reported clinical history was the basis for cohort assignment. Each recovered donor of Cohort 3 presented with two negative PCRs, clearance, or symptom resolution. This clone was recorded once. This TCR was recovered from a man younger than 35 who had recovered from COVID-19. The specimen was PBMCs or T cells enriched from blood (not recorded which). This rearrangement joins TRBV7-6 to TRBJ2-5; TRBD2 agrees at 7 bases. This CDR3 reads CASSPIGSGMETQYF. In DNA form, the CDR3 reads TGTGCCAGCAGCCCTATTGGGAGCGGGATGGAGACCCAGTACTTC.